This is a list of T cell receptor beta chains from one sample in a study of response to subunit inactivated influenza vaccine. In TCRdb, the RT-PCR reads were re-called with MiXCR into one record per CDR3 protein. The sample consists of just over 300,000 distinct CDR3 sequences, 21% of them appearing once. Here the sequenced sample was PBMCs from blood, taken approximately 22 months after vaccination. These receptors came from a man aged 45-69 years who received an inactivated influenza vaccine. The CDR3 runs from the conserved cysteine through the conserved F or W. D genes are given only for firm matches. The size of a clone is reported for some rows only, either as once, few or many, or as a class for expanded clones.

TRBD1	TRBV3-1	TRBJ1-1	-	CASSPSGTGLPEAFF	TGTGCCAGCAGCCCTTCGGGGACAGGGTTGCCTGAAGCTTTCTTT
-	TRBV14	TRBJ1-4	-	CASSQAGTSIGEKLFF	TGTGCCAGCAGCCAAGCAGGGACGTCCATCGGGGAAAAACTGTTTTTT
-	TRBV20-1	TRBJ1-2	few	CSASRDSYYGYTF	TGCAGTGCTAGTCGTGACAGCTACTATGGCTACACCTTC
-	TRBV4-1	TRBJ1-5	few	CASSQQEPQPQHF	TGCGCCAGCAGCCAACAAGAGCCTCAGCCCCAGCATTTT
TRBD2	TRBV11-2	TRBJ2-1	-	CASRSLAGSYNEQFF	TGTGCCAGCAGATCACTAGCGGGAAGCTACAATGAGCAGTTCTTC
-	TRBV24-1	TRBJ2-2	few	CATSDPTTSTGELFF	TGTGCCACCAGTGACCCTACTACTTCGACCGGGGAGCTGTTTTTT
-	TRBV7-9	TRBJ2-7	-	CASSRQTRLSYEQYF	TGTGCCAGCAGCCGCCAGACGCGATTATCATACGAGCAGTACTTC
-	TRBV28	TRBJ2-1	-	CAINRASAYNEQFF	TGTGCCATCAACAGGGCCAGCGCCTACAATGAGCAGTTCTTC
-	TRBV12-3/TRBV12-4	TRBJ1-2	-	CASSLALTGYGYTF	TGTGCCAGCAGTTTAGCGCTTACAGGCTATGGCTACACCTTC
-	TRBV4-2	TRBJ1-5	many	CASSQAHRDNQPQHF	TGTGCCAGCAGCCAAGCTCACAGGGATAATCAGCCCCAGCATTTT
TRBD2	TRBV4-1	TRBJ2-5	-	CASSQDLGLAGKRGETQYF	TGCGCCAGCAGCCAAGATCTGGGACTAGCGGGAAAAAGGGGAGAGACCCAGTACTTC
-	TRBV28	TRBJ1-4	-	CASSPRDSGEKLFF	TGTGCCAGCAGCCCCCGGGACTCCGGGGAAAAACTGTTTTTT
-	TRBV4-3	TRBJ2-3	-	CASSQDEGGLADTQYF	TGCGCCAGCAGCCAAGATGAGGGGGGCCTCGCAGATACGCAGTATTTT
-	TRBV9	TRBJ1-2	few	CASTLLYGYSF	TGTGCCAGCACGTTGCTCTATGGCTACTCCTTC
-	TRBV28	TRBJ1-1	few	CASTDGAMNTEAFF	TGTGCCAGCACCGACGGGGCAATGAACACTGAAGCTTTCTTT
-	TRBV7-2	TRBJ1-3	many	CASSRVGVPSSGNTIYF	TGTGCCAGCAGCCGAGTAGGGGTACCCTCCTCTGGAAACACCATATATTTT
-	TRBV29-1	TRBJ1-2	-	CSVDRYHGYGYTF	TGCAGCGTCGACAGGTACCATGGCTATGGCTACACCTTC
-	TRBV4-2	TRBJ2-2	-	CASSQEAQGNTGELFF	TGTGCCAGCAGCCAAGAGGCGCAGGGGAACACCGGGGAGCTGTTTTTT
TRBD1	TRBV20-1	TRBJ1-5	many	CSAKQGASNQPQHF	TGCAGTGCGAAACAGGGGGCGTCCAATCAGCCCCAGCATTTT
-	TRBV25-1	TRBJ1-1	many	CASSVGTGGAEAFF	TGTGCCAGCAGTGTAGGTACGGGTGGGGCTGAAGCTTTCTTT
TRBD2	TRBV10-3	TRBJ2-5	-	CAISGAGETQYF	TGTGCCATCAGTGGAGCGGGGGAGACCCAGTACTTC
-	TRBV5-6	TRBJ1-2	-	CASTLPGEDYGYTF	TGTGCCAGCACTTTACCGGGGGAAGACTATGGCTACACCTTC
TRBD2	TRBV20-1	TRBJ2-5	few	CSATRLAGGLAETQYF	TGCAGTGCTACCCGACTAGCGGGGGGGCTGGCAGAGACCCAGTACTTC
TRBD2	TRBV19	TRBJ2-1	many	CASSIRRKRETSSYNEQFF	TGTGCCAGTAGTATTCGAAGGAAGCGGGAGACGAGCTCCTACAATGAGCAGTTCTTC
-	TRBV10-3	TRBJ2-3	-	CAISDGGSTDTQYF	TGTGCCATCAGTGACGGGGGATCGACAGATACGCAGTATTTT
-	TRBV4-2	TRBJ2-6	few	CASSQDMRGDGANVLTF	TGTGCCAGCAGCCAAGACATGAGAGGGGATGGGGCCAACGTCCTGACTTTC
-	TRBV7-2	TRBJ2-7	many	CASSGSSYEQYF	TGTGCCAGCAGCGGGAGCTCCTACGAGCAGTACTTC
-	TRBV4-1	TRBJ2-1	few	CASSLRSGYSEQFF	TGCGCCAGCAGCCTAAGAAGTGGGTACAGTGAGCAGTTCTTC
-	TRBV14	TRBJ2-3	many	CASSYYSTDTQYF	TGTGCCAGCAGCTACTATAGCACCGATACGCAGTATTTT
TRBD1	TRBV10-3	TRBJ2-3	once	CAISETGGHTQYF	TGTGCCATCAGTGAGACAGGGGGTCATACGCAGTATTTT
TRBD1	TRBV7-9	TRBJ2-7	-	CASVGPGTETYEQYF	TGTGCCAGCGTTGGGCCCGGGACAGAGACCTACGAGCAGTACTTC
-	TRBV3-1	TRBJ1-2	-	CASSPPSLYGYTF	TGTGCCAGCAGCCCACCCAGTTTGTATGGCTACACCTTC
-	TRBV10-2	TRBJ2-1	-	CASATAGAYNEQLF	TGCGCCAGCGCCACGGCGGGGGCCTACAATGAGCAGCTCTTC
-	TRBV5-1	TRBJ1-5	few	CASSPTGGVSNQPQHF	TGCGCCAGCAGCCCCACCGGGGGGGTGAGCAATCAGCCCCAGCATTTT
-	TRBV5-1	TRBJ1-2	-	CASSLAASYYGYTF	TGCGCCAGCAGCTTGGCGGCCAGTTACTATGGCTACACCTTC
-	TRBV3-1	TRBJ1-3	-	CASSQVTGYSGNTIYF	TGTGCCAGCAGCCAAGTCACAGGTTACTCTGGAAACACCATATATTTT
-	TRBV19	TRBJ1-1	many	CASSNFRTALNTEAFF	TGTGCCAGTAGTAACTTTCGGACAGCGCTGAACACTGAAGCTTTCTTT
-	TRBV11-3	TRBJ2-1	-	CASSYIATSNEQFF	TGTGCCAGCAGCTACATTGCCACCTCCAATGAGCAGTTCTTC
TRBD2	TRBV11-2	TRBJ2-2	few	CASSPFLSGRGTGELFF	TGTGCCAGCAGCCCCTTTCTCAGCGGGAGGGGAACCGGGGAGCTGTTTTTT
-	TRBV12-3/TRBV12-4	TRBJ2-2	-	CASTPGDTGELFF	TGTGCCAGCACCCCAGGGGACACCGGGGAGCTGTTTTTT
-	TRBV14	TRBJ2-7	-	CASSQVRGALAYEQYF	TGTGCCAGCAGCCAAGTGAGGGGGGCTTTGGCCTACGAGCAGTACTTC
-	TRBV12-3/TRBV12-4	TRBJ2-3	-	CASSPPSGYTDTQYF	TGTGCCAGCAGTCCCCCCTCCGGCTACACAGATACGCAGTATTTT
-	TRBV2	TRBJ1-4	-	CASYDTPKLFF	TGTGCCAGCTACGACACGCCAAAACTGTTTTTT